This note documents a single T cell receptor beta chain sequence. The record originates from a study of shared T cell receptors in the human thymus. Sequencing used immunoSEQ multiplex PCR; TCRdb keeps in-frame clones, though not all of them. This table holds 500,000 to 850,000 clones, about 87% found once. This CDR3 comprises 17 residues. Germline CDR1 is SQVTM and CDR2 is ANQGSEA. J was trimmed by 4 bases and V by 3 bases; bases with no gene match: 8. The sample also formed part of further work on human thymus T cells. That source reports: Those donating were healthy Finnish infants in corrective surgery for congenital heart defects. Thymus was obtained from resections taken during corrective heart surgery. Seemingly biased V and J gene usage marked thymic and blood repertoires. There were highly overlapping thymic repertoires among unrelated individuals, as related research reported.

The V and J genes are TRBV29-1 and TRBJ2-5; 16 positions agree with TRBD2. The TCR was taken from a boy younger than two with a congenital heart defect. Sequenced material: thymocytes. The CDR3, as DNA: TGCAGCGTTGACCTGTCGGGACTAGCGGGAGGGCCAGAGACCCAGTACTTC. It specifies CSVDLSGLAGGPETQYF. Looking up the rest from reference TRBV29-1 and TRBJ2-5 gives the full variable domain: SAVISQKPSRDICQRGTSLTIQCQVDSQVTMMFWYRQQPGQSLTLIATANQGSEATYESGFVIDKFPISRPNLTFSTLTVSNMSPEDSSIYLCSVDLSGLAGGPETQYFGPGTRLLVL.